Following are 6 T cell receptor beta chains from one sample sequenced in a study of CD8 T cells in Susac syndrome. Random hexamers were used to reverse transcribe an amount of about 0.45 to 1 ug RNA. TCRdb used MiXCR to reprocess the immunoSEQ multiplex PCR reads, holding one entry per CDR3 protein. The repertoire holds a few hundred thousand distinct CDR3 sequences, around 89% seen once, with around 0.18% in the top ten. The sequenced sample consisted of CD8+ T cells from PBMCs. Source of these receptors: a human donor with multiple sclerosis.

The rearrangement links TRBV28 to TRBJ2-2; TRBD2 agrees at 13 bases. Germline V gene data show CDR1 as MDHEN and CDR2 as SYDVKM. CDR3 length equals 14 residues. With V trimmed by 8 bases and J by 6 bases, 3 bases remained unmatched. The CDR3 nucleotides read TGTGCCAGCCGGACTAGCGGGAGAGCCGGGGAGCTGTTTTTT. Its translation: CASRTSGRAGELFF.

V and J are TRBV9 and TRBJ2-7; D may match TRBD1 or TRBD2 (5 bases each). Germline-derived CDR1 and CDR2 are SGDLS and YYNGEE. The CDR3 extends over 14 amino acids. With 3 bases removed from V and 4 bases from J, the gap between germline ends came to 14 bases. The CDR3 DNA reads TGTGCCAGCAGCGAAGCCGGGACCCATTACGAGCAGTACTTC. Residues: CASSEAGTHYEQYF.

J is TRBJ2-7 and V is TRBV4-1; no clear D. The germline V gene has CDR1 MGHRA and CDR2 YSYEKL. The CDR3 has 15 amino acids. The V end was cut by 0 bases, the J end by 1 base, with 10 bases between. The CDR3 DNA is TGCGCCAGCAGCCAAGATATGGGCAGATCCTACGAGCAGTACTTC. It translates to CASSQDMGRSYEQYF.

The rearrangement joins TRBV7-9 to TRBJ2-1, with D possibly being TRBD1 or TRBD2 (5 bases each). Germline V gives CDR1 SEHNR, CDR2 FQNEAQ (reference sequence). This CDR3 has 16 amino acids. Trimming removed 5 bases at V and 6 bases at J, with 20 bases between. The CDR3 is CASSPPDRRAGNEQFF. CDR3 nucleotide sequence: TGTGCCAGCAGCCCCCCTGATCGCAGGGCGGGCAATGAGCAGTTCTTC. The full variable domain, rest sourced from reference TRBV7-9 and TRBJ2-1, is DTGVSQNPRHKITKRGQNVTFRCDPISEHNRLYWYRQTLGQGPEFLTYFQNEAQLEKSRLLSDRFSAERPKGSFSTLEIQRTEQGDSAMYLCASSPPDRRAGNEQFFGPGTRLTVL.

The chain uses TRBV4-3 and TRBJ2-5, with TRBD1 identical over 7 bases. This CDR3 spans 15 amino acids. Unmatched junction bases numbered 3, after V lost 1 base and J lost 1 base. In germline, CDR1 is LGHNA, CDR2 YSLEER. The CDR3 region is CASSQGGQPQETQYF. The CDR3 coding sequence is TGCGCCAGCAGCCAAGGGGGACAGCCCCAAGAGACCCAGTACTTC.

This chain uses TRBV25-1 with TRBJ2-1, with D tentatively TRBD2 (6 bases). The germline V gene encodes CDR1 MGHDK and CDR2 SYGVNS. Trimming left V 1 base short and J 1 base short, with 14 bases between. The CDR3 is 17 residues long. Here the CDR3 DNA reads TGTGCCAGCAGTGAATTCGGTGAGGAGGGATCCTACAATGAGCAGTTCTTC. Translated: CASSEFGEEGSYNEQFF.